Reported below is one T cell receptor beta chain. What it binds is unknown. Looked up from germline, CDR1 is SGHTA and CDR2 is FQGNSA. The V segment lost 5 bases and the J segment 2 bases; nucleotides outside the gene matches: 6. There are 14 residues in the CDR3. For each subset, genomic DNA was distributed in equal portions over several immunoSEQ plates. TCRdb keeps only in-frame clones here, not all; method: immunoSEQ multiplex PCR. The sample contains over 1.4 million clones, 95% to 97% of which appear only once. This sample is part of a study of shared clonotypes between healthy human individuals. About the research overall: Each donor's CD8 memory used one plate, CD8 naive two, each CD4 subset three. Study-wide results and caveats: Estimated richness values were generally larger in naive subsets than in memory subsets.

The investigators split CD4+ cells into a CD45RA+ naive subset and a CD45RA-negative memory subset. The chain joins TRBV7-2 to TRBJ2-7; TRBD2 matches 7 bases. This TCR was recovered from a man younger than 40 in good health. The sequencing input was naive CD4+ T cells sorted from blood. As for subset: CD45RA+ positively selected. This CDR3 reads CASSLSLAAYEQYF. CDR3 bases: TGTGCCAGCAGCCTATCGCTAGCGGCCTACGAGCAGTACTTC.